The 17 T cell receptor beta chains listed next were all sequenced from one sample in a study of identical twins. In TCRdb, the 5' RACE reads were re-called with MiXCR into one record per CDR3 protein. This table holds fewer than 500,000 distinct CDR3 sequences, 20% to 30% found once. These data were likewise used in another study, on T cells expressing NK-cell markers.

The sequenced material came from CD4+ T cells sorted from blood. These receptors were collected from a woman aged 18-29 years in good health.

CDR3 in DNA: TGCGCCAGCAGCTTGGTTGCTATCTCTGGGGCCAACGTCCTGACTTTC. Translated, it gives CASSLVAISGANVLTF. The V call is TRBV5-1, the J call TRBJ2-6; no clear D gene. Germline V lookup: CDR1 SGHRS, CDR2 YFSETQ. The CDR3 covers 16 residues. The V and J ends lost 0 bases and 0 bases respectively, with 7 bases between them. Looking up the rest from reference TRBV5-1 and TRBJ2-6 gives the full variable domain: KAGVTQTPRYLIKTRGQQVTLSCSPISGHRSVSWYQQTPGQGLQFLFEYFSETQRNKGNFPGRFSGRQFSNSRSEMNVSTLELGDSALYLCASSLVAISGANVLTFGAGSRLTVL.

This clonotype was observed at least ten times. The DNA for the CDR3 is TGCGCCAGCAGCTTGACTAGCGGGACCTACGAGCAGTACTTC. Encoded protein: CASSLTSGTYEQYF. The chain is built from TRBV5-1 and TRBJ2-7, with 10 nucleotides matching TRBD2. The CDR3 extends over 14 amino acids. The germline gives CDR1 SGHRS, CDR2 YFSETQ. The J segment lost 2 bases and the V segment lost 1 base, leaving 0 bases of the junction unmatched. The full variable domain, with the rest looked up from reference TRBV5-1 and TRBJ2-7, is KAGVTQTPRYLIKTRGQQVTLSCSPISGHRSVSWYQQTPGQGLQFLFEYFSETQRNKGNFPGRFSGRQFSNSRSEMNVSTLELGDSALYLCASSLTSGTYEQYFGPGTRLTVT.

This clonotype has more than one count but fewer than ten. This chain connects TRBV5-5 to TRBJ2-3, with 10 nucleotides matching TRBD2. With V trimmed by 3 bases and J by 4 bases, 5 bases remained unmatched. Per the germline V gene, CDR1 is SGHKS and CDR2 is YYEKEE (reference sequence). This CDR3 has 15 residues. The CDR3 DNA sequence: TGTGCCAGCAGCTCTCAGACTAGCGGGTCAGATACGCAGTATTTT. Protein product: CASSSQTSGSDTQYF.

V is TRBV29-1 and J is TRBJ2-1, with 9 nucleotides matching TRBD2. The J segment lost 8 bases and the V segment lost 4 bases, leaving 6 bases of the junction unmatched. CDR3 length equals 13 residues. Germline CDR1 SQVTM, CDR2 ANQGSEA. In nucleotides, the CDR3 is TGCAGCGTTGGTAGCGGGAGTCCTCATGAGCAGTTCTTC. Its translation: CSVGSGSPHEQFF.

This chain links TRBV7-9 with TRBJ1-5; D unclear. V lost 5 bases, J lost 5 bases, and 10 bases lay in between. Germline V gene lookup returns CDR1 SEHNR and CDR2 FQNEAQ (reference sequence). The CDR3 contains 13 residues. CDR3 in DNA: TGTGCCAGCAGCGCCTGGAATGATCAGCCCCAGCATTTT. It translates to CASSAWNDQPQHF.

The sample holds a few counts of this clonotype. This rearrangement joins TRBV7-9 to TRBJ1-1, with TRBD1 as a possible D gene (5 bases). Germline-derived CDR1 and CDR2 are SEHNR and FQNEAQ (reference sequence). This CDR3 region has 14 residues. V was clipped by 6 bases and J by 1 base, with 12 bases between them. The CDR3 region is CASRFGHPNTEAFF. The CDR3 DNA reads as TGTGCCAGCAGATTCGGACACCCGAACACTGAAGCTTTCTTT.

In this sample, this clonotype turned up a few times. The V gene is TRBV7-9, the J gene TRBJ1-2, with 7 bases lining up with TRBD1. CDR3 size: 15 residues. V shed 1 base, J shed 0 bases, and the junction held 2 bases outside the gene matches. Germline V CDR1 and CDR2: SEHNR, FQNEAQ (reference sequence). The CDR3, as DNA: TGTGCCAGCAGCTTAGGACAGGGCCCTAACTATGGCTACACCTTC. Its translation: CASSLGQGPNYGYTF.

This clonotype was recorded a few times. The chain carries TRBV2 and TRBJ2-7, with 8 bases fitting TRBD2. Per the germline V gene, CDR1 is SNHLY and CDR2 is FYNNEI. V dropped 7 bases and J dropped 4; count of bases not matched to a gene: 6. CDR3 length equals 13 residues. CDR3 in amino acids: CASTGGILYEQYF. In DNA, the CDR3 is TGTGCCAGCACGGGGGGGATTTTGTACGAGCAGTACTTC. Supplemented by reference TRBV2 and TRBJ2-7, the full variable domain reads EPEVTQTPSHQVTQMGQEVILRCVPISNHLYFYWYRQILGQKVEFLVSFYNNEISEKSEIFDDQFSVERPDGSNFTLKIRSTKLEDSAMYFCASTGGILYEQYFGPGTRLTVT.

The chain joins TRBV20-1 to TRBJ1-5; D not certain. Trimming shortened V by 3 bases and J by 0 bases, and 12 bases separated the two germline ends. Germline lookup yields CDR1 DFQATT and CDR2 SNEGSKA (reference sequence). The CDR3 is 15 residues long. The CDR3 here is CSARSHVDSNQPQHF. The CDR3 DNA reads as TGCAGTGCTAGGTCGCACGTTGATAGCAATCAGCCCCAGCATTTT.

The genes are TRBV11-1 and TRBJ2-7; 7 bases agree with TRBD1. This CDR3 comprises 16 residues. V trimming: 5 bases; J trimming: 2 bases; junction bases outside the gene matches: 12. The germline V gene has CDR1 SGHAT and CDR2 FQDESV (reference sequence). The CDR3 DNA reads as TGTGCCAGCAGCGTAGGACGGGGACAGCAAGCCTACGAGCAGTACTTC. Translated, it gives CASSVGRGQQAYEQYF.

This clonotype was found a few times. The chain combines TRBV5-1 with TRBJ2-7, with 10 bases lining up with TRBD2. Trimming took 7 bases from V and 6 from J; bases not matched to a gene: 10. The CDR3 consists of 14 residues. Germline V CDR1 and CDR2: SGHRS, YFSETQ. The CDR3 coding sequence is TGCGCCAGCGGGGTCCTAGCGGGAGACGTCGAGCAGTACTTC. It yields the protein CASGVLAGDVEQYF.

V and J are TRBV5-1 and TRBJ2-7; D perhaps matches TRBD2 (7 bases). V lost 4 bases and J 0 bases, leaving 14 bases between the germline ends. CDR3 length: 15 amino acids. Germline V gene data show CDR1 as SGHRS and CDR2 as YFSETQ. The CDR3 nucleotides are TGCGCCAGCAGCCGTGGGGGCGGGAGCTCCTACGAGCAGTACTTC. Protein sequence: CASSRGGGSSYEQYF. Combining the CDR3 with reference TRBV5-1 and TRBJ2-7 gives the whole variable domain KAGVTQTPRYLIKTRGQQVTLSCSPISGHRSVSWYQQTPGQGLQFLFEYFSETQRNKGNFPGRFSGRQFSNSRSEMNVSTLELGDSALYLCASSRGGGSSYEQYFGPGTRLTVT.

The chain has TRBV6-1 and TRBJ1-2, with D tentatively TRBD1 (5 bases). CDR1 is MNHNS and CDR2 is SASEGT in the germline V gene. The CDR3 runs to 14 residues. V lost 1 base and J lost 5, with 11 bases in between. The CDR3 DNA follows: TGTGCCAGCAGTGAAGTCCGGACATCTTATGGCTACACCTTC. Protein product: CASSEVRTSYGYTF.

Many counts were recorded for this clonotype. CDR3 region: CATSEWGSGELFF. The CDR3 nucleotides read TGTGCCACCAGTGAATGGGGTTCCGGGGAGCTGTTTTTT. The V and J genes are TRBV24-1 and TRBJ2-2; the D is unclear. The V gene lost 4 bases and the J gene lost 6 bases, with 8 bases spanning the gap. The CDR3 runs to 13 residues. Germline V gives CDR1 KGHDR, CDR2 SFDVKD.

This clonotype was recorded at least ten times. This chain uses TRBV20-1 with TRBJ2-1; 9 bases are shared with TRBD2. In germline, CDR1 is DFQATT, CDR2 SNEGSKA (reference sequence). After removal of 2 bases from V and 0 bases from J, the junction contained 2 bases not matched to a gene. The CDR3 is 15 amino acids. CDR3 amino acids: CSARRAGGSYNEQFF. The CDR3 region has the DNA TGCAGTGCTAGAAGAGCGGGGGGCTCCTACAATGAGCAGTTCTTC.

A few counts support this clonotype. This chain uses TRBV12-3 or TRBV12-4 with TRBJ2-1, with unresolved D. CDR3 length: 16 amino acids. The germline V and J ends were trimmed by 5 bases and 1 base, with 15 bases remaining between them. The chain's CDR3 is CASSTLVAYSYNEQFF. The CDR3 bases are TGTGCCAGCAGTACCCTAGTTGCCTATTCCTACAATGAGCAGTTCTTC.

This clonotype was seen a handful of times. J is TRBJ2-1 and V is TRBV12-3 or TRBV12-4; D possibly corresponds to TRBD2 (7 bases). Trimming took 5 bases from V and 7 from J, leaving 21 bases between them. CDR3 length equals 16 residues. The CDR3 DNA sequence: TGTGCCAGCAGTCCCGGAAAGGAGCGGGGACATAATGAGCAGTTCTTC. This sequence encodes CASSPGKERGHNEQFF.